The 30 T cell receptor beta chains below were found in one sample sequenced in a study of CD8 T cells in Susac syndrome. The authors reverse transcribed roughly 0.5 to 1 ug RNA with random hexamers. TCRdb independently ran MiXCR on the immunoSEQ multiplex PCR reads; one entry per CDR3 protein. The top ten clones hold 0.12% of a sample with under 200,000 distinct CDR3 sequences, approximately 95% of them seen once. What was sequenced was CD4+ T cells from PBMCs. The receptors were sampled from a human donor with Susac syndrome.

The chain carries TRBV7-2 and TRBJ1-5; D call uncertain. This CDR3 region has 15 residues. The germline V gene encodes CDR1 SGHTA and CDR2 FQGNSA. Trimming removed 0 bases at V and 5 bases at J, with 11 bases between. CDR3 sequence (DNA): TGTGCCAGCAGCTTAGCTACCGGGAGGGATCAGCCCCAGCATTTT. Translated: CASSLATGRDQPQHF.

This clonotype was observed a single time. The chain uses TRBV3-1 and TRBJ2-5; perhaps TRBD1 as D (6 bases). V gave up 10 bases and J gave up 5 bases, with 14 bases separating them. Germline lookup yields CDR1 LGHDT and CDR2 YNNKEL (reference sequence). CDR3 length: 12 amino acids. In DNA, the CDR3 is TGTGCCACCGAGGGGGTAGGGGAGACCCAGTACTTC. Its protein is CATEGVGETQYF.

CDR3: CSARDSWAKNIQYF. The CDR3 DNA reads as TGCAGTGCTAGAGATTCATGGGCCAAAAACATTCAGTACTTC. The chain links TRBV20-1 to TRBJ2-4, with D hard to call. The CDR3 runs to 14 residues. V was trimmed by 0 bases and J by 1 base, leaving 7 bases between them. Germline values: CDR1 DFQATT, CDR2 SNEGSKA (reference sequence).

This clonotype appeared a few times. The chain employs TRBV6-5 and TRBJ1-1; TRBD1 is a possible D gene (5 bases). Trimming took off 4 bases at V and 0 bases at J, with 9 bases between the two ends. CDR1 is MNHEY and CDR2 is SVGAGI in the germline V gene. The CDR3 consists of 14 residues. The CDR3 reads CASSSGQLNTEAFF. In DNA, the CDR3 is TGTGCCAGCAGTTCCGGACAATTGAACACTGAAGCTTTCTTT.

V usage is TRBV4-3 and J usage is TRBJ1-2, with D hard to call. The germline V gene has CDR1 LGHNA and CDR2 YSLEER. CDR3 length equals 12 residues. V lost 1 base and J 8 bases, leaving 8 bases between the germline ends. Here the CDR3 reads CASSQAGVGYTF. The CDR3 nucleotides read TGCGCCAGCAGCCAAGCCGGGGTCGGCTACACCTTC.

The V gene is TRBV5-1, the J gene TRBJ2-3; a weak D match, TRBD2 (5 bases). The germline V and J ends were trimmed by 4 bases and 14 bases, with 26 bases remaining between them. The CDR3 length is 15 residues. Per germline, CDR1 SGHRS and CDR2 YFSETQ. CDR3: CASSPPPEGPPDRYF. CDR3 coding DNA: TGCGCCAGCAGCCCTCCACCCGAGGGTCCCCCTGATCGGTATTTT.

The chain uses TRBV6-5 and TRBJ1-2; unclear D gene. This CDR3 region has 13 residues. Germline CDR1 reads MNHEY; CDR2 reads SVGAGI. V was cut by 6 bases and J by 2 bases, with 10 bases left in between. CDR3 amino acids: CASRREENYGYTF. CDR3 DNA: TGTGCCAGCAGGAGGGAGGAGAACTATGGCTACACCTTC.

This chain links TRBV2 with TRBJ1-6; TRBD1 is a possible D gene (5 bases). Germline CDR1 SNHLY, CDR2 FYNNEI. Trimming shortened V by 8 bases and J by 7 bases, and 15 bases separated the two germline ends. CDR3 length: 14 residues. DNA of the CDR3: TGTGCCAGCCTCCCCGGGGGGTGGAATTCACCCCTCCACTTT. Amino acid sequence: CASLPGGWNSPLHF.

This chain links TRBV9 with TRBJ2-3, with D possibly matching TRBD2 (5 bases). The V gene's germline CDR1 is SGDLS and CDR2 YYNGEE. CDR3 size: 13 residues. V lost 3 bases and J lost 2, with 7 bases in between. DNA of the CDR3: TGTGCCAGCAGCGAGAGGGCCACAGATACGCAGTATTTT. Translation: CASSERATDTQYF.

The chain employs TRBV5-1 and TRBJ2-5; 9 bases agree with TRBD2. This CDR3 has 15 residues. V lost 1 base, J lost 4 bases, and 5 bases stayed unmatched. Germline lookup yields CDR1 SGHRS and CDR2 YFSETQ. The CDR3 sequence: CASSLIAGGAETQYF. In DNA, the CDR3 is TGCGCCAGCAGCTTGATCGCGGGAGGGGCAGAGACCCAGTACTTC.

This sequence joins TRBV9 and TRBJ2-1, with TRBD1 identical over 7 bases. The CDR3 loop spans 14 amino acids. Germline CDR1 SGDLS, CDR2 YYNGEE. J was trimmed by 7 bases and V by 2 bases; bases with no gene match: 6. CDR3 residues: CASSVDMTGNEQFF. The DNA for the CDR3 is TGTGCCAGCAGCGTCGATATGACAGGGAATGAGCAGTTCTTC.

The CDR3 sequence is CASSGPRGVIPDTQYF. The CDR3 DNA reads TGTGCCAGCAGTGGCCCCCGGGGGGTTATCCCGGATACGCAGTATTTT. The genes are TRBV25-1 and TRBJ2-3, with 7 bases fitting TRBD2. Trimming at V came to 4 bases and at J to 6 bases, leaving 13 bases not matched to a gene. The germline V gene encodes CDR1 MGHDK and CDR2 SYGVNS. This CDR3 is built from 16 residues. The full variable domain, with the rest looked up from reference TRBV25-1 and TRBJ2-3, is EADIYQTPRYLVIGTGKKITLECSQTMGHDKMYWYQQDPGMELHLIHYSYGVNSTEKGDLSSESTVSRIRTEHFPLTLESARPSHTSQYLCASSGPRGVIPDTQYFGPGTRLTVL.

This clonotype was counted only a few times. The rearrangement joins TRBV14 to TRBJ2-2, with D possibly TRBD2 on 5 matching bases. In germline, CDR1 is SGHDN, CDR2 FVKESK. The CDR3 totals 13 residues. Trimming shortened V by 2 bases and J by 7 bases, and 8 bases separated the two germline ends. The CDR3: CASSQLGSGELFF. The CDR3 DNA follows: TGTGCCAGCAGCCAACTGGGGAGCGGGGAGCTGTTTTTT.

V and J are TRBV30 and TRBJ2-6, with D perhaps assigned TRBD1 or TRBD2 (5 bases each). Trimming left V 2 bases short and J 4 bases short, with 9 bases between. The germline CDR1 and CDR2 sequences are GTSNPN and SVGIG (reference sequence). The CDR3 sequence is 14 residues long. The chain's CDR3 is CAWSSGTGANVLTF. In DNA form, the CDR3 reads TGTGCCTGGAGTTCCGGGACCGGGGCCAACGTCCTGACTTTC.

The rearrangement joins TRBV28 to TRBJ2-5; a weak D match, TRBD2 (6 bases). The CDR3 runs to 13 residues. The germline gives CDR1 MDHEN, CDR2 SYDVKM. V was trimmed by 8 bases and J by 5 bases, leaving 15 bases between them. The CDR3 loop is CASGSGGRETQYF. The CDR3 coding sequence is TGTGCCAGCGGTTCCGGGGGACGGGAGACCCAGTACTTC.

The chain combines TRBV5-4 with TRBJ2-2; possibly TRBD2 for D (5 bases). CDR1 and CDR2 from the germline V gene are SGHNT and YYREEE (reference sequence). This CDR3 is 17 amino acids long. V lost 0 bases, J lost 6 bases, and 18 bases lay in between. The chain's CDR3 is CASSLGGVLGVAGELFF. The CDR3 DNA reads TGTGCCAGCAGCTTGGGTGGGGTTCTGGGAGTAGCCGGGGAGCTGTTTTTT.

This clonotype has just one count. CDR3 in DNA: TGCAGTGCTAGAATCGAGCCGGACCAGCATTTT. This translates into CSARIEPDQHF. The chain joins TRBV20-1 to TRBJ1-5; D is unclear. The V end was cut by 2 bases, the J end by 12 bases, with 11 bases between. The CDR3 totals 11 residues. The germline V gene encodes CDR1 DFQATT and CDR2 SNEGSKA (reference sequence).

V gene TRBV6-2 or TRBV6-3 combines with J gene TRBJ2-7, with 8 bases lining up with TRBD1. This CDR3 is 12 amino acids long. The V gene's germline CDR1 is MNHEY and CDR2 SVGEGT. Losses at the gene ends were 5 bases for V and 6 bases for J; bases not matched to a gene: 3. The CDR3 protein is CASSGQGLEQYV. DNA for the CDR3: TGTGCCAGCAGTGGACAGGGTCTCGAGCAGTACGTC.

The chain uses TRBV4-3 and TRBJ1-1, with D maybe TRBD1 (5 bases). Germline values: CDR1 LGHNA, CDR2 YSLEER. The CDR3 spans 14 residues. Trimming stripped 1 base from V and 5 bases from J, with 11 bases between. CDR3 protein: CASSQVGTKTEAFF. The CDR3 DNA reads TGCGCCAGCAGCCAAGTCGGGACTAAGACTGAAGCTTTCTTT.

DNA for the CDR3: TGTGCCACCAGCAGAGCAGGGACCGGGGCCAACGTCCTGACTTTC. This sequence encodes CATSRAGTGANVLTF. The rearrangement links TRBV15 to TRBJ2-6; D may correspond to TRBD1 or TRBD2 (5 bases each). Germline values: CDR1 LNHNV, CDR2 YYDKDF (reference sequence). Trimming took off 1 base at V and 4 bases at J, with 8 bases between the two ends. The CDR3 sequence is 15 residues long.

This sequence joins TRBV20-1 and TRBJ1-5; 8 nucleotides match TRBD1. The CDR3 has 13 residues. CDR1 and CDR2 from the germline V gene are DFQATT and SNEGSKA (reference sequence). J was trimmed by 5 bases and V by 4 bases; bases with no gene match: 4. DNA of the CDR3: TGCAGTGCTACCCCAGGGGGCGATCAGCCCCAGCATTTT. Protein sequence: CSATPGGDQPQHF.

The chain recombines TRBV7-2 with TRBJ2-7; D gene unclear. Per the germline V gene, CDR1 is SGHTA and CDR2 is FQGNSA. V dropped 5 bases and J dropped 0 bases, with 5 bases sitting between them. This CDR3 is 12 amino acids long. This CDR3 reads CASSPPSYEQYF. CDR3 bases: TGTGCCAGCAGCCCCCCCTCCTACGAGCAGTACTTC.

V is TRBV20-1 and J is TRBJ1-5, with D possibly matching TRBD1 (5 bases). The length of the CDR3 is 14 residues. From germline, CDR1 is DFQATT and CDR2 SNEGSKA (reference sequence). Trimming shortened V by 5 bases and J by 2 bases, and 13 bases separated the two germline ends. The CDR3 DNA sequence: TGCAGTGCTTCCCGGGACCTTGGCAATCAGCCCCAGCATTTT. It codes for CSASRDLGNQPQHF.

CDR3 sequence (DNA): TGCAGTACTTCACAGGGTACCGGGGAGCTGTTTTTT. Encoded protein: CSTSQGTGELFF. The chain carries TRBV20-1 and TRBJ2-2, with a weak D call TRBD1 (6 bases). CDR1 DFQATT and CDR2 SNEGSKA come from the germline V gene (reference sequence). This CDR3 contains 12 residues. V lost 8 bases, J lost 5 bases, and 12 bases lay in between.

J is TRBJ2-5 and V is TRBV5-1; 10 positions agree with TRBD1. V dropped 5 bases and J dropped 5; count of bases not matched to a gene: 6. The CDR3 length is 14 residues. Per the germline V gene, CDR1 is SGHRS and CDR2 is YFSETQ. The CDR3 DNA sequence: TGCGCCAGCAGGGGGGACAGGGGATCGGAGACCCAGTACTTC. This codes for CASRGDRGSETQYF.

The genes are TRBV7-2 and TRBJ1-4; D unresolved. The CDR3 consists of 15 residues. Germline CDR1 SGHTA, CDR2 FQGNSA. The V end was cut by 5 bases, the J end by 2 bases, with 12 bases between. CDR3 in amino acids: CASSPTSSTNEKLFF. The CDR3 DNA reads TGTGCCAGCAGCCCGACGAGCTCGACTAATGAAAAACTGTTTTTT.

V and J are TRBV29-1 and TRBJ2-3; D uncertain. Germline lookup yields CDR1 SQVTM and CDR2 ANQGSEA. The CDR3 is 12 amino acids. V was cut by 3 bases and J by 6 bases, with 10 bases left in between. CDR3 nucleotides: TGCAGCGTTGACAGAGATGGGGATACGCAGTATTTT. The encoded protein is CSVDRDGDTQYF.

J is TRBJ1-6 and V is TRBV7-8; weak D call: TRBD1 (6 bases). V was pared by 5 bases and J by 6 bases, with 17 bases between. The CDR3 covers 16 residues. The germline CDR1 and CDR2 sequences are SGHVS and FQNEAQ. The DNA of the CDR3 is TGTGCCAGCAGCCAAGCCCGGGGGCGATTTAATTCACCCCTCCACTTT. It codes for CASSQARGRFNSPLHF.

This chain uses TRBV24-1 with TRBJ1-1; D is ambiguous. V shed 5 bases and J shed 7 bases, with 13 bases lying between them. There are 13 residues in the CDR3. Germline V lookup: CDR1 KGHDR, CDR2 SFDVKD. CDR3 sequence reads: CATSGPGPDEAFF. The CDR3 coding sequence is TGTGCCACCAGTGGCCCGGGCCCAGATGAAGCTTTCTTT.

The gene calls are TRBV6-2 or TRBV6-3 and TRBJ1-1; a weak D match, TRBD1 (5 bases). Trimming removed 6 bases from V and 11 bases from J, with 16 bases in between. Looked up from germline, CDR1 is MNHEY and CDR2 is SVGEGT. The CDR3 length is 12 residues. CDR3: CASRQVGIQAFF. For the CDR3, the DNA is TGTGCCAGCAGACAGGTAGGGATCCAGGCTTTCTTT.